Below, 10 T cell receptor beta chains from the same sample are listed, as sequenced in a study of shared clonotypes between healthy human individuals. Data came from immunoSEQ multiplex PCR; TCRdb stores just in-frame clones and leaves some out. The sample carries some 490,000 clones, roughly 80% recorded once. The sequenced material came from PBMCs. All receptors come from a woman aged 40 to 55 in good health. Some clones in this sample may be carry-over from other donors' samples.

The chain couples TRBV6-1 to TRBJ2-7, with TRBD1 identical over 8 bases. J gave up 5 bases and V 1 base, and 10 bases lay outside the gene matches. Germline assignment: CDR1 MNHNS and CDR2 SASEGT. The length of the CDR3 is 16 residues. This chain's CDR3 is CASSEVVGQGANEQYF. CDR3 in DNA: TGTGCCAGCAGTGAAGTGGTAGGGCAGGGGGCCAACGAGCAGTACTTC.

The V and J genes are TRBV27 and TRBJ1-4; D is unclear. V lost 8 bases to trimming and J lost 10 bases, with 20 bases between them. The germline CDR1 and CDR2 sequences are MNHEY and SMNVEV (reference sequence). This CDR3 has 14 amino acids. The CDR3 DNA sequence: TGTGCCAGCGCGATCGGTACGGATTGGGGAAAACTGTTTTTT. Residues: CASAIGTDWGKLFF.

There are a few counts of this clone. This chain joins TRBV28 and TRBJ2-7; tentatively, D is TRBD1 (6 bases). V was clipped by 8 bases and J by 0 bases, with 11 bases between them. CDR1 MDHEN and CDR2 SYDVKM come from the germline V gene. This CDR3 is 13 amino acids long. The CDR3 here is CASFDRYSYEQYF. The CDR3 region has the DNA TGTGCCAGCTTTGACAGGTACTCCTACGAGCAGTACTTC.

This clone appeared many times. This chain links TRBV30 with TRBJ1-1, with D unresolved. V was clipped by 0 bases and J by 4 bases, with 18 bases between them. Germline V lookup: CDR1 GTSNPN, CDR2 SVGIG (reference sequence). The CDR3 is 16 residues long. The DNA for the CDR3 is TGTGCCTGGAGTGTAACTGCGATGGGAGGTGGCACTGAAGCTTTCTTT. Protein sequence: CAWSVTAMGGGTEAFF.

This chain links TRBV6-1 with TRBJ1-2; tentatively, D is TRBD1 (5 bases). CDR1 and CDR2 (germline): MNHNS, SASEGT. The CDR3 length is 14 residues. V shed 1 base and J shed 7 bases, with 13 bases lying between them. The DNA of the CDR3 is TGTGCCAGCAGTGAAGATTGGGGGTGGGGTGGCTACACCTTC. It encodes CASSEDWGWGGYTF.

This chain connects TRBV7-2 to TRBJ2-5, with TRBD2 matching over 9 bases. The CDR3 runs to 14 residues. J gave up 2 bases and V 3 bases, and 1 base lay outside the gene matches. The germline V gene has CDR1 SGHTA and CDR2 FQGNSA. The CDR3 bases are TGTGCCAGCAGCTTTACTAGCGGGCAAGAGACCCAGTACTTC. Amino acid sequence: CASSFTSGQETQYF.

This clone was observed once. The rearrangement joins TRBV18 to TRBJ1-2, with D possibly TRBD1 on 6 matching bases. V was trimmed by 5 bases and J by 4 bases, leaving 14 bases between them. The CDR3 is 14 amino acids. The germline V gene encodes CDR1 KGHSH and CDR2 LQKENI. CDR3 in DNA: TGTGCCAGCTCAAACAGGGTGGGTCCCTATGGCTACACCTTC. Translated, it gives CASSNRVGPYGYTF. The variable domain in full, with the rest retrieved from reference TRBV18 and TRBJ1-2, is NAGVMQNPRHLVRRRGQEARLRCSPMKGHSHVYWYRQLPEEGLKFMVYLQKENIIDESGMPKERFSAEFPKEGPSILRIQQVVRGDSAAYFCASSNRVGPYGYTFGSGTRLTVV.

Remarks on this clone: Other nucleotide sequences from this sample produce the same CDR3. V usage is TRBV18 and J usage is TRBJ2-7; D not certain. Trimming pared 0 bases from V and 2 bases from J, leaving 5 bases between. The germline V gene has CDR1 KGHSH and CDR2 LQKENI. This CDR3 has 13 amino acids. In nucleotides, the CDR3 is TGTGCCAGCTCACCACCGAGTACCTACGAGCAGTACTTC. Translating gives CASSPPSTYEQYF.

The rearrangement uses TRBV9 and TRBJ2-7, with 8 bases fitting TRBD2. The CDR3 length is 16 residues. The V and J ends lost 3 bases and 3 bases, in that order; junction bases with no gene match: 11. CDR1 and CDR2 from the germline V gene are SGDLS and YYNGEE. The CDR3, as DNA: TGTGCCAGCAGCGCCCGGGGGGGAGATCCCAGCTACGAGCAGTACTTC. This codes for CASSARGGDPSYEQYF.

The chain joins TRBV7-2 to TRBJ2-1; tentatively, D is TRBD2 (5 bases). This CDR3 comprises 15 residues. CDR1 and CDR2 (germline): SGHTA, FQGNSA. V lost 3 bases and J lost 1, with 10 bases in between. The CDR3, as DNA: TGTGCCAGCAGCTTCCTAGCCGATTCCTACAATGAGCAGTTCTTC. Amino acid sequence: CASSFLADSYNEQFF.